This TCR beta chain emerged from a study of long-term antiretroviral therapy in people with HIV. The assay, immunoSEQ v3.0, was run at survey level. Sequencing targeted roughly 35,000-50,000 T-cell genomes per sample. The repertoire was sequenced with immunoSEQ multiplex PCR; TCRdb's copy has only in-frame clones and lacks some. This sample has under 25,000 clones; over 70% occur once, and the top ten carry roughly 8.8%. Each specimen consisted of 1-10 million cryopreserved PBMC prior to extraction of DNA. Sequencing was performed on unsorted PBMCs, taken 0.5 years before starting antiretroviral therapy. The sequence was obtained from a man aged 18 to 30 with HIV.

DNA of the CDR3: TGTGCCAGCAGCGCGACTAGCGGAGTGAACACCGGGGAGCTGTTTTTT. Protein sequence: CASSATSGVNTGELFF. The V gene is TRBV7-3, the J gene TRBJ2-2, with 9 bases fitting TRBD2. Germline values: CDR1 SGHTA, CDR2 FQGTGA. The CDR3 covers 16 residues. V gave up 5 bases and J gave up 1 base; unmatched junction bases: 5.